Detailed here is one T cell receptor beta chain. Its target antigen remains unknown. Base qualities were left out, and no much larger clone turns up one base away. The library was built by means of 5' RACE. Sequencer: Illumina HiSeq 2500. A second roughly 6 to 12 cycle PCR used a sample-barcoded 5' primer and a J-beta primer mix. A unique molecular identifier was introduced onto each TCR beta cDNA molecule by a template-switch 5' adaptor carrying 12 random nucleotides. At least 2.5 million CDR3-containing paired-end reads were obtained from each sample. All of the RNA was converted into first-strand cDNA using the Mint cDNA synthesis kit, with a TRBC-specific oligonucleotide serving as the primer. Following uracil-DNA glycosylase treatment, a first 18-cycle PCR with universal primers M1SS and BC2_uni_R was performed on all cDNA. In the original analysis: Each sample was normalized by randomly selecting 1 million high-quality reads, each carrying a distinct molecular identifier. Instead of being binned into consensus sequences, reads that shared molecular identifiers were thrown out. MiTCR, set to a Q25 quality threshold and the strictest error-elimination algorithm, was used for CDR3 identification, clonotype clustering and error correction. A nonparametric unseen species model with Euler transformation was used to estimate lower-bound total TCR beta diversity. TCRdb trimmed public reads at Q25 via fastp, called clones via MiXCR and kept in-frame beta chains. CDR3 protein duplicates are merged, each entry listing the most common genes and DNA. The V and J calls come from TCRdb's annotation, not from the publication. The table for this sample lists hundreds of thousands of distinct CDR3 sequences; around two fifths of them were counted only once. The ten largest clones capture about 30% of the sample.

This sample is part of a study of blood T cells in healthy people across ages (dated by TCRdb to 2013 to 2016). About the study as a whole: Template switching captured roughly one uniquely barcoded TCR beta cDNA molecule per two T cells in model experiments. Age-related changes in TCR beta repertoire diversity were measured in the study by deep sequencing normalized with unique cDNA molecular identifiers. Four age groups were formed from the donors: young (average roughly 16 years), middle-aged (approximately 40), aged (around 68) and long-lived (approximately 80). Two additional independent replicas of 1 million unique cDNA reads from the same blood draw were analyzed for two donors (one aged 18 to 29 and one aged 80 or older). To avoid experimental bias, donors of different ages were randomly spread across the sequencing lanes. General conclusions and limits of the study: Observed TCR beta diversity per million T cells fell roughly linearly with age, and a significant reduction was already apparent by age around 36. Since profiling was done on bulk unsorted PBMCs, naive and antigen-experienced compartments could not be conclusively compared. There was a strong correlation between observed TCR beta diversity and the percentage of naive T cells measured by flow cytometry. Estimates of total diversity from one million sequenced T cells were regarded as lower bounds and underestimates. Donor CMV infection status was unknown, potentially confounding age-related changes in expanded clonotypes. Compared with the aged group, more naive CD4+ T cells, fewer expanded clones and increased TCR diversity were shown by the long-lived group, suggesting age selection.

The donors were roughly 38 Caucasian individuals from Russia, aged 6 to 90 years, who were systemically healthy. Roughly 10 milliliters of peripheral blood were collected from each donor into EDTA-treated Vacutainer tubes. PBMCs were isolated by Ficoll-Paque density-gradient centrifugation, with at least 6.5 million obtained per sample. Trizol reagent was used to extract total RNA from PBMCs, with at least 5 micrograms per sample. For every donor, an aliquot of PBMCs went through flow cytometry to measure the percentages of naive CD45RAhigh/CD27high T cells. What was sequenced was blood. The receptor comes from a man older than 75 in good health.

The DNA reads TGTGCCAGCAGCCAAGATGACAGGGTGCCAGAGACCCAGTACTTC. Its amino acids are CASSQDDRVPETQYF. The rearranged segments are TRBV14 and TRBJ2-5, with 7 bases matching TRBD1. For CDR1 and CDR2, the germline V gene lists SGHDN and FVKESK. The CDR3 covers 15 residues, taking in both the cysteine and the phenylalanine. Of all the DNA, just the CDR3 is kept, 45 bases in frame from base 1. For this chain, trimming is 0 bases at the V end and 4 bases at the J end, and the number of junction bases without a gene match is 5.